The rows below give T cell receptor beta chains drawn from one sample of a study of T cells in Graves' hyperthyroidism and ophthalmopathy. TCRdb reprocessed the multiplex PCR reads via MiXCR and lists one record per CDR3 protein. Here the sample spans some 360,000 distinct CDR3 sequences, over 15% being singletons. The source material was blood. These receptors were collected from a woman aged 35 to 49 with Graves' ophthalmopathy. Each CDR3 is given without its conserved first and last residue. Clone size, where shown, is once, few, many, or a class for clones that have expanded.

size,J,V,CDR3
many,TRBJ2-7,TRBV11-2,ASSRGAGGSYEQY
many,TRBJ1-3,TRBV12-3/TRBV12-4,ASTVSGTQY
many,TRBJ2-7,TRBV14,ASSQAGRGGGEQY
many,TRBJ1-2,TRBV30,AWSSGQNYGYT
.,TRBJ1-1,TRBV6-2/TRBV6-3,ASSYSREETTEAF
many,TRBJ1-1,TRBV28,ASSLWGGNFMNTEAF
.,TRBJ2-7,TRBV7-2,ASSPGPGTGHEQH
.,TRBJ2-5,TRBV29-1,SAHERGGEYGETQY
.,TRBJ2-5,TRBV10-3,AIGHPGTPRETQY
many,TRBJ2-7,TRBV7-8,ASSWGYEQY
.,TRBJ1-5,TRBV2,ASSEALDGSLRPQH
many,TRBJ2-5,TRBV27,ASRLTGGQQETQY
many,TRBJ1-3,TRBV7-9,ASSLAGSGPMRNTIY
few,TRBJ2-4,TRBV24-1,ATSDLKQAGVIQY
many,TRBJ2-7,TRBV28,ASSFRDFEQY
many,TRBJ2-5,TRBV6-1,ASSPLYQETQY
many,TRBJ2-2,TRBV20-1,SARAGVGSTGELF
once,TRBJ1-1,TRBV6-2/TRBV6-3,ASSDRGMTEAF
many,TRBJ1-5,TRBV10-1,ATSRTGTQPQH
many,TRBJ2-7,TRBV3-1,ASSRDPTREQY
many,TRBJ2-7,TRBV4-3,ASSQEGRAYEQY
many,TRBJ1-4,TRBV6-5,ASSRSVNEKLF
many,TRBJ2-2,TRBV10-3,AISGARQNTGELF
.,TRBJ2-1,TRBV5-5,ASSSLGGSSYNEQF
many,TRBJ2-3,TRBV12-3/TRBV12-4,ASSPDRGVWGTQY
many,TRBJ1-2,TRBV12-3/TRBV12-4,ASSGQGYGYT